This is a list of T cell receptor beta chains from one sample in a study of beta chain features in type 1 diabetes. Clones were read by immunoSEQ multiplex PCR, and TCRdb kept only the in-frame ones, dropping some. Counted here are hundreds of thousands of clones, approximately 30% occurring once; the ten biggest clones make up around 0.065%. Sequenced: naive CD4+ T cells from blood. Receptor source: a man aged 18-30 years in good health. The CDR3 runs from the conserved cysteine through the conserved F or W. Each record gives: J gene, clone size, D gene, V gene, CDR3 DNA, CDR3 protein. D genes are given only for firm matches. Size tells how often a clone was seen (once, few, many) or the class of an expanded clone, and some rows leave it out.

j_call: TRBJ2-1
clone_size: NA
d_call: TRBD2
v_call: TRBV10-3
cdr3_nt: TGTGCCATCAGTGAGGGACTAGCGGGAGGAGACGAGCAGTTCTTC
cdr3_aa: CAISEGLAGGDEQFF

j_call: TRBJ2-1
clone_size: NA
d_call: TRBD2
v_call: TRBV10-3
cdr3_nt: TGTGCCATCAGTGAGCCTGTTAGCGGGAAGGCCGACAATGAGCAGTTCTTC
cdr3_aa: CAISEPVSGKADNEQFF

j_call: TRBJ2-3
clone_size: NA
d_call: NA
v_call: TRBV7-2
cdr3_nt: TGTGCCAGCAGCGGATGGCTCGGGTCGGGTCGGGGGACAGATACGCAGTATTTT
cdr3_aa: CASSGWLGSGRGTDTQYF

j_call: TRBJ2-3
clone_size: few
d_call: TRBD2
v_call: TRBV6-6
cdr3_nt: TGTGCCAGCAGTAGCGGGACTAGCCGGGCAGATACGCAGTATTTT
cdr3_aa: CASSSGTSRADTQYF

j_call: TRBJ2-1
clone_size: NA
d_call: TRBD1
v_call: TRBV25-1
cdr3_nt: TGTGCCAGCAAGTGGGACAGGGGGAATGAGCAGTTCTTC
cdr3_aa: CASKWDRGNEQFF

j_call: TRBJ1-1
clone_size: NA
d_call: NA
v_call: TRBV20-1
cdr3_nt: TGCAGTGCTCTACGGACGGATGAAGCTTTCTTT
cdr3_aa: CSALRTDEAFF

j_call: TRBJ2-1
clone_size: NA
d_call: NA
v_call: TRBV5-1
cdr3_nt: TGCGCCAGCAGCAGAATGGACCCCAACAATGAGCAGTTCTTC
cdr3_aa: CASSRMDPNNEQFF

j_call: TRBJ1-2
clone_size: few
d_call: NA
v_call: TRBV30
cdr3_nt: TGTGCCTGGTCGGGGGGCAACTATGGCTACACCTTC
cdr3_aa: CAWSGGNYGYTF

j_call: TRBJ1-5
clone_size: NA
d_call: NA
v_call: TRBV2
cdr3_nt: TGTGCCAGCAGTGGAGTCGGACGGTTCAATCAGCCCCAGCATTTT
cdr3_aa: CASSGVGRFNQPQHF

j_call: TRBJ2-1
clone_size: few
d_call: TRBD2
v_call: TRBV9
cdr3_nt: TGTGCCAGCAGCGAGACTAGCGCAAACAATGAGCAGTTCTTC
cdr3_aa: CASSETSANNEQFF

j_call: TRBJ2-3
clone_size: NA
d_call: NA
v_call: TRBV7-9
cdr3_nt: TGTGCCAGCAGCTTATTCGGAGCAGTTACGCAGTATTTT
cdr3_aa: CASSLFGAVTQYF

j_call: TRBJ2-1
clone_size: few
d_call: TRBD2
v_call: TRBV5-6
cdr3_nt: TGTGCCAGCAGCTCGAACCTAGCGGGGGACTACAATGAGCAGTTCTTC
cdr3_aa: CASSSNLAGDYNEQFF

j_call: TRBJ1-5
clone_size: NA
d_call: TRBD1
v_call: TRBV25-1
cdr3_nt: TGTGCCAGCACCGGACAGGGTGGGCAGCCCCAGCATTTT
cdr3_aa: CASTGQGGQPQHF

j_call: TRBJ2-3
clone_size: NA
d_call: NA
v_call: TRBV25-1
cdr3_nt: TGTGCCAGCAGTGAGGGCGGCGCAGATACGCAGTATTTT
cdr3_aa: CASSEGGADTQYF

j_call: TRBJ2-4
clone_size: NA
d_call: TRBD1
v_call: TRBV7-2
cdr3_nt: TGTGCCAGCAACCACCGGGACAGGGGTGACATTCAGTACTTC
cdr3_aa: CASNHRDRGDIQYF

j_call: TRBJ2-7
clone_size: NA
d_call: NA
v_call: TRBV7-8
cdr3_nt: TGTGCCAGCAGCGTTAGCGTCGGCTACTACGAGCAGTACTTC
cdr3_aa: CASSVSVGYYEQYF

j_call: TRBJ2-2
clone_size: NA
d_call: TRBD2
v_call: TRBV5-1
cdr3_nt: TGCGCCAGCAGTTCTACCTTACTAGCGACCGGGGAGCTGTTTTTT
cdr3_aa: CASSSTLLATGELFF

j_call: TRBJ1-1
clone_size: few
d_call: NA
v_call: TRBV5-4
cdr3_nt: TGTGCCAGCAGCTTGCCAGGCATGAACACTGAAGCTTTCTTT
cdr3_aa: CASSLPGMNTEAFF

j_call: TRBJ2-1
clone_size: NA
d_call: NA
v_call: TRBV7-8
cdr3_nt: TGTGCCAGCAGCTCGAGCGGCAATGAGCAGTTCTTC
cdr3_aa: CASSSSGNEQFF

j_call: TRBJ2-7
clone_size: NA
d_call: TRBD1
v_call: TRBV14
cdr3_nt: TGTGCCAGCAGCCTCGGGACAGCATTCTACGAGCAGTACTTC
cdr3_aa: CASSLGTAFYEQYF

j_call: TRBJ2-1
clone_size: few
d_call: NA
v_call: TRBV28
cdr3_nt: TGTGCCAGCAGCCTAAGGGAGGTCCACAATGAGCAGTTCTTC
cdr3_aa: CASSLREVHNEQFF

j_call: TRBJ2-5
clone_size: NA
d_call: TRBD1
v_call: TRBV30
cdr3_nt: TGTGCCTGGGCCGGGACAGGCGGGGAGACCCAGTACTTC
cdr3_aa: CAWAGTGGETQYF

j_call: TRBJ2-1
clone_size: NA
d_call: TRBD2
v_call: TRBV5-4
cdr3_nt: TGTGCCAGCAGCCACTCCGGGACTAGCGGCTACAATGAGCAGTTCTTC
cdr3_aa: CASSHSGTSGYNEQFF

j_call: TRBJ2-3
clone_size: NA
d_call: NA
v_call: TRBV30
cdr3_nt: TGTGCCTGGAGAGGGCGGACCAGCACAGATACGCAGTATTTT
cdr3_aa: CAWRGRTSTDTQYF

j_call: TRBJ2-1
clone_size: NA
d_call: NA
v_call: TRBV7-9
cdr3_nt: TGTGCCAGCAGCTTAAGGACTCCTCTCGAGCAGTTCTTC
cdr3_aa: CASSLRTPLEQFF

j_call: TRBJ2-5
clone_size: NA
d_call: NA
v_call: TRBV18
cdr3_nt: TGTGCCAGCTCACCCGGACAGCAAGAGACCCAGTACTTC
cdr3_aa: CASSPGQQETQYF

j_call: TRBJ2-2
clone_size: NA
d_call: NA
v_call: TRBV7-2
cdr3_nt: TGTGCCAGCAGCCCCGACAGCTTCGGGGAGCTGTTTTTT
cdr3_aa: CASSPDSFGELFF

j_call: TRBJ2-1
clone_size: NA
d_call: TRBD1
v_call: TRBV4-2
cdr3_nt: TGTGCCAGCAGCCCTCGGGACAGGGGCTGGGATGAGCAGTTCTTC
cdr3_aa: CASSPRDRGWDEQFF

j_call: TRBJ2-1
clone_size: NA
d_call: NA
v_call: TRBV7-2
cdr3_nt: TGTGCCAGCAGCTTTGGTGGGGCCTACAATGAGCAGTTCTTC
cdr3_aa: CASSFGGAYNEQFF

j_call: TRBJ2-1
clone_size: NA
d_call: NA
v_call: TRBV19
cdr3_nt: TGTGCCAGTAGTATAGAGGGGAGAAAATACAATGAGCAGTTCTTC
cdr3_aa: CASSIEGRKYNEQFF

j_call: TRBJ2-4
clone_size: NA
d_call: NA
v_call: TRBV7-8
cdr3_nt: TGTGCCAGCAGCTTGAGCAGGGCCGACATTCAGTACTTC
cdr3_aa: CASSLSRADIQYF

j_call: TRBJ2-7
clone_size: once
d_call: NA
v_call: TRBV30
cdr3_nt: TGTGCCTGGAGTACGGCCTACAGGGAAGTAAACGAGCAGTACTTC
cdr3_aa: CAWSTAYREVNEQYF

j_call: TRBJ2-1
clone_size: NA
d_call: TRBD1
v_call: TRBV5-1
cdr3_nt: TGCGCCAGCAGCTTGGCCAACCGGGACAGGGCGAGAGGCAATGAGCAGTTCTTC
cdr3_aa: CASSLANRDRARGNEQFF

j_call: TRBJ1-1
clone_size: NA
d_call: NA
v_call: TRBV29-1
cdr3_nt: TGCAGCGTACGGACGGATTGGATGAACACTGAAGCTTTCTTT
cdr3_aa: CSVRTDWMNTEAFF

j_call: TRBJ2-1
clone_size: NA
d_call: TRBD2
v_call: TRBV10-3
cdr3_nt: TGTGCCATCAGTGAGAAAGGACTAGCCCTATATGAGCAGTTCTTC
cdr3_aa: CAISEKGLALYEQFF

j_call: TRBJ2-5
clone_size: few
d_call: NA
v_call: TRBV25-1
cdr3_nt: TGTGCCAGCAGTGAATGGGACGGGGTAATCCAAGAGACCCAGTACTTC
cdr3_aa: CASSEWDGVIQETQYF

j_call: TRBJ2-7
clone_size: few
d_call: NA
v_call: TRBV2
cdr3_nt: TGTGCCAGCAGCTTGGACAGACTCGCCAACGAGCAGTACTTC
cdr3_aa: CASSLDRLANEQYF

j_call: TRBJ1-1
clone_size: NA
d_call: NA
v_call: TRBV9
cdr3_nt: TGTGCCAGCAGCGTAGAGGGACACGCGAACACTGAAGCTTTCTTT
cdr3_aa: CASSVEGHANTEAFF

j_call: TRBJ1-1
clone_size: few
d_call: NA
v_call: TRBV27
cdr3_nt: TGTGCCAGCACCAACCTCCTGGGGGGAACTGAAGCTTTCTTT
cdr3_aa: CASTNLLGGTEAFF

j_call: TRBJ1-2
clone_size: NA
d_call: NA
v_call: TRBV29-1
cdr3_nt: TGCAGCGTTGCCGCCGGGGAGGGAGGCTATGGCTACACCTTC
cdr3_aa: CSVAAGEGGYGYTF

j_call: TRBJ1-1
clone_size: NA
d_call: NA
v_call: TRBV30
cdr3_nt: TGTGCCTGGAGGCTATCCGGGACCGCATCGGCAGCTTTCTTT
cdr3_aa: CAWRLSGTASAAFF

j_call: TRBJ2-3
clone_size: few
d_call: NA
v_call: TRBV4-1
cdr3_nt: TGCGCCAGCAGCCATGTGGCAGATACGCAGTATTTT
cdr3_aa: CASSHVADTQYF

j_call: TRBJ1-5
clone_size: few
d_call: TRBD1
v_call: TRBV7-6
cdr3_nt: TGTGCCAGCAGCTTGGAGGGGGCTGTTCAGCCCCAGCATTTT
cdr3_aa: CASSLEGAVQPQHF

j_call: TRBJ2-7
clone_size: NA
d_call: TRBD1
v_call: TRBV7-9
cdr3_nt: TGTGCCAGCAGCTTTGGGACAGGGAACGACGAGCAGTACTTC
cdr3_aa: CASSFGTGNDEQYF

j_call: TRBJ2-5
clone_size: NA
d_call: NA
v_call: TRBV10-3
cdr3_nt: TGTGCCATCAGTGAGGTTCCTGCCGGTGAGACCCAGTACTTC
cdr3_aa: CAISEVPAGETQYF

j_call: TRBJ2-1
clone_size: NA
d_call: TRBD2
v_call: TRBV28
cdr3_nt: TGTGCCAGCAGTTCTAGCGGGAGAAGCAATGAGCAGTTCTTC
cdr3_aa: CASSSSGRSNEQFF

j_call: TRBJ2-1
clone_size: few
d_call: TRBD1
v_call: TRBV10-3
cdr3_nt: TGTGCCATCAGTGAGTCGCCCGACAGGGTGGGAAAGAATGAGCAGTTCTTC
cdr3_aa: CAISESPDRVGKNEQFF

j_call: TRBJ2-1
clone_size: few
d_call: NA
v_call: TRBV5-4
cdr3_nt: TGTGCCAGCAGCTTGGGGCAGGGAACATACAATGAGCAGTTCTTC
cdr3_aa: CASSLGQGTYNEQFF

j_call: TRBJ2-6
clone_size: few
d_call: NA
v_call: TRBV27
cdr3_nt: TGTGCCAGCAGTTTCTCCTCTGGGGCCAACGTCCTGACTTTC
cdr3_aa: CASSFSSGANVLTF

j_call: TRBJ2-7
clone_size: NA
d_call: NA
v_call: TRBV7-3
cdr3_nt: TGTGCCAGCAGCCCCGACAGGCGTATGTTCTACGAGCAGTACTTC
cdr3_aa: CASSPDRRMFYEQYF